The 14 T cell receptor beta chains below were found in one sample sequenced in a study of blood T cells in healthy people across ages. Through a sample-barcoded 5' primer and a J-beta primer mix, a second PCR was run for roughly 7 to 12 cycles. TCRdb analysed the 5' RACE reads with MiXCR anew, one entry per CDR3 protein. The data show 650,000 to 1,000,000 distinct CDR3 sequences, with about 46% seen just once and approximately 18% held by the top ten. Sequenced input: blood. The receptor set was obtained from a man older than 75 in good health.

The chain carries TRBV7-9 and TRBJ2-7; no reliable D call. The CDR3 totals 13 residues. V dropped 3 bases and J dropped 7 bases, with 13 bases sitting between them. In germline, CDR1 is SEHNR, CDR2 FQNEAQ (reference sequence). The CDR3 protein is CASSFTTNNEQYF. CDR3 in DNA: TGTGCCAGCAGCTTCACAACAAACAATGAGCAGTACTTC. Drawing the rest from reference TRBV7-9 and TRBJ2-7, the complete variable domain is DTGVSQNPRHKITKRGQNVTFRCDPISEHNRLYWYRQTLGQGPEFLTYFQNEAQLEKSRLLSDRFSAERPKGSFSTLEIQRTEQGDSAMYLCASSFTTNNEQYFGPGTRLTVT.

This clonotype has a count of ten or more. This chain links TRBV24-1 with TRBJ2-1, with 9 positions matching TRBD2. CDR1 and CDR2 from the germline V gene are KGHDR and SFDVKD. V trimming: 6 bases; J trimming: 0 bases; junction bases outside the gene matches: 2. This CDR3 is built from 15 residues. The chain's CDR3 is CATSFSGSSYNEQFF. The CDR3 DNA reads TGTGCCACCAGTTTTAGCGGGAGCTCCTACAATGAGCAGTTCTTC.

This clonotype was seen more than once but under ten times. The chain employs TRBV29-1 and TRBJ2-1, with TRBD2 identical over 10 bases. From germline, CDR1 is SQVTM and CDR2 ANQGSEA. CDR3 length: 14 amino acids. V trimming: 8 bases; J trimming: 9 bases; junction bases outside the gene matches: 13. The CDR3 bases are TGCAGCTCCCGAGGTAGCGGGAGGTCAAGTGAGCAGTTCTTC. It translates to CSSRGSGRSSEQFF.

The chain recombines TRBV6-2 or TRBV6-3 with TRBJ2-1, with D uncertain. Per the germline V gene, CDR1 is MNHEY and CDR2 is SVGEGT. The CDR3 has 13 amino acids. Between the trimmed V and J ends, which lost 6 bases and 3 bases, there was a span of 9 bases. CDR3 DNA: TGTGCCAGCAGCCCACGAAACTACAATGAGCAGTTCTTC. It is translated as CASSPRNYNEQFF.

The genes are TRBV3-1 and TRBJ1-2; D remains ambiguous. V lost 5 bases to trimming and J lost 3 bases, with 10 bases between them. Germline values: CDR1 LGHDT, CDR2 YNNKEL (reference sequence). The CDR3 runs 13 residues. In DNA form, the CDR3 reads TGTGCCAGCAGCAAGAACAGTGACTATGGCTACACCTTC. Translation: CASSKNSDYGYTF.

CDR3 loop: CASSEVGGARETQYF. Written as DNA, the CDR3 is TGTGCCAGCAGTGAAGTGGGGGGGGCCCGGGAGACCCAGTACTTC. The chain employs TRBV2 and TRBJ2-5, with a tentative D call TRBD2 (7 bases). The CDR3 extends over 15 amino acids. The V and J ends lost 1 base and 5 bases respectively, with 14 bases between them. Per the germline V gene, CDR1 is SNHLY and CDR2 is FYNNEI.

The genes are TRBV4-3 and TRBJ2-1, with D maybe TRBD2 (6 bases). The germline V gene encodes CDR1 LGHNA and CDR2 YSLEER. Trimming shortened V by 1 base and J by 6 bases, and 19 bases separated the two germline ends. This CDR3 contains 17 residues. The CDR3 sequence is CASSQVSREDQPNEQFF. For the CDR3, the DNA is TGCGCCAGCAGCCAAGTTTCGAGGGAGGATCAACCCAATGAGCAGTTCTTC.

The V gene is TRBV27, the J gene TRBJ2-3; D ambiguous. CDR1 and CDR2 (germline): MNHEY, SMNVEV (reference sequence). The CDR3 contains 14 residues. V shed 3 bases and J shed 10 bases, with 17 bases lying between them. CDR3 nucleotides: TGTGCCAGCAGTTTTAGGACCCCAGCCCAGGCGCAGTATTTT. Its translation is CASSFRTPAQAQYF.

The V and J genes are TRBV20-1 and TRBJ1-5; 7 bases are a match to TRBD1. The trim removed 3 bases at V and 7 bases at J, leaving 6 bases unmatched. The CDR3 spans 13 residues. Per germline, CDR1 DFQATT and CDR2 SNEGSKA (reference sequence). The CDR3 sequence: CSASQGEQQPQHF. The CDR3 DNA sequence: TGCAGTGCTAGTCAGGGGGAGCAGCAGCCCCAGCATTTT.

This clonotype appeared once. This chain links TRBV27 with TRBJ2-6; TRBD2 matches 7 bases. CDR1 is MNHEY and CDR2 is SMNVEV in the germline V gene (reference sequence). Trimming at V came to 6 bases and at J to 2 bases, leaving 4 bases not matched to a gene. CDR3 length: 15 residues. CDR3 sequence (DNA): TGTGCCAGCAGCCGGGGGGTAGCTGGGGCCAACGTCCTGACTTTC. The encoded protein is CASSRGVAGANVLTF.

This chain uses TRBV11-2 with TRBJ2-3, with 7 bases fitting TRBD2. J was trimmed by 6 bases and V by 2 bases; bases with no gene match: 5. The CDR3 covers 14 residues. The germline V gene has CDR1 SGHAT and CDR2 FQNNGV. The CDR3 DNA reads TGTGCCAGCAGCTTATGGGAGGGAGGGGATACGCAGTATTTT. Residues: CASSLWEGGDTQYF.

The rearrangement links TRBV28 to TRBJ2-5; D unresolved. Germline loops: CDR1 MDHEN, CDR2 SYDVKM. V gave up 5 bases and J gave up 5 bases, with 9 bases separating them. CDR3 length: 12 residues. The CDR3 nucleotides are TGTGCCAGCAGTACCTTCCTGGAGACCCAGTACTTC. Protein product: CASSTFLETQYF.

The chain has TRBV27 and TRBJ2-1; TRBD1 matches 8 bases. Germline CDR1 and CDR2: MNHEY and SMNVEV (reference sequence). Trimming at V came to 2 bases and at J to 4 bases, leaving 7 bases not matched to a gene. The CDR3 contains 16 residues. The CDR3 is CASSLTGQGIYNEQFF. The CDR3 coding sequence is TGTGCCAGCAGTTTAACAGGACAGGGAATTTACAATGAGCAGTTCTTC.

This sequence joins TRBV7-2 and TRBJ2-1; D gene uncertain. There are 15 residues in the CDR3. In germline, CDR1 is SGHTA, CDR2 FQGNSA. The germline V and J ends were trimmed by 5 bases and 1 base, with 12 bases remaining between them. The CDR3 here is CASSPAGWSYNEQFF. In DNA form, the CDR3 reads TGTGCCAGCAGCCCCGCCGGATGGTCCTACAATGAGCAGTTCTTC.